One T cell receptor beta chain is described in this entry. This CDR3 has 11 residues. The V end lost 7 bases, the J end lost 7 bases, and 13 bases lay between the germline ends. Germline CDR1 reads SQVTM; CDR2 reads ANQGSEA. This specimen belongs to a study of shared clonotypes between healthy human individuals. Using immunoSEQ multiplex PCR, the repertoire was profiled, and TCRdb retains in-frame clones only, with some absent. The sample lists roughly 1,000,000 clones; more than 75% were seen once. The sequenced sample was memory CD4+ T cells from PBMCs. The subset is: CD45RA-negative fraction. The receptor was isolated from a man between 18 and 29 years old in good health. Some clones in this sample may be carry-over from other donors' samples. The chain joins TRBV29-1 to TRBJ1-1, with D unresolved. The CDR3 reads CSAPSEGEAFF. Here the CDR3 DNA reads TGCAGCGCCCCCTCTGAGGGTGAAGCTTTCTTT.